The T cell receptor beta chain described here comes from a study of blood T cell repertoires in COVID-19. About the study: Acute and convalescent COVID-19 samples came from the United States, Italy and Spain. PBMCs, B-cell-depleted T cells, or T cells provided the cDNA or gDNA that made up the material.

TCRdb's table, derived via immunoSEQ multiplex PCR, lists solely in-frame clones and lacks some. The sample lists roughly 97,000 clones, 75% to 95% occurring once. This CDR3 is built from 15 residues. J was trimmed by 4 bases and V by 5 bases; bases with no gene match: 7. The germline V gene has CDR1 SGHVS and CDR2 FNYEAQ. This chain connects TRBV7-6 to TRBJ1-4; 7 nucleotides line up with TRBD1. This clonotype originated in a human donor in a cohort sampled during active COVID-19. Sequenced sample: peripheral blood. CDR3 region: CASSPRQGINEKLFF. The DNA of the CDR3 is TGTGCCAGCAGCCCCAGACAGGGCATTAATGAAAAACTGTTTTTT.